The TCR beta chain under discussion was sequenced for a study of type 1 regulatory T cells. Study summary: T-allo10 is an in vitro-generated, Tr1-enriched CD4 T cell product specific for alloantigen.

MiXCR was run by TCRdb on the reads, yielding one entry per CDR3 protein. The sample lists 80,000 to 100,000 distinct CDR3 sequences, about 28% seen once, with around 2.2% in the top ten. The V gene lost 8 bases and the J gene lost 0 bases, with 21 bases spanning the gap. This CDR3 region has 17 residues. Germline values: CDR1 MNHEY, CDR2 SVGAGI. This sequence was found in a human donor in good health. Sequencing was performed on CD4+ T cells, either the whole sample or a sorted fraction (not recorded which). V gene TRBV6-5 combines with J gene TRBJ2-3, with D tentatively TRBD2 (5 bases). The CDR3 nucleotides read TGTGCCAGCCGGCGACGCGGGCCACCCGCGAGCACAGATACGCAGTATTTT. Residues: CASRRRGPPASTDTQYF.